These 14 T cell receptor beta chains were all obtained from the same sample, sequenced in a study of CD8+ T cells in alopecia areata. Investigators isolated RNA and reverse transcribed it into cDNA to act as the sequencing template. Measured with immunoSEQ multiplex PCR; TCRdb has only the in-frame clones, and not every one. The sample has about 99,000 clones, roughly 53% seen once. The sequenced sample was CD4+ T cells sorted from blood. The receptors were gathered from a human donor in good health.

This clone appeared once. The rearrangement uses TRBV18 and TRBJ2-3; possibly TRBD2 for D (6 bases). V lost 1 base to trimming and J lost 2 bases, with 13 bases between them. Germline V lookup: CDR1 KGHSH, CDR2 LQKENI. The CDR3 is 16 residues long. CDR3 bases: TGTGCCAGCTCACCACAGGGAGGACAACACACAGATACGCAGTATTTT. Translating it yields CASSPQGGQHTDTQYF.

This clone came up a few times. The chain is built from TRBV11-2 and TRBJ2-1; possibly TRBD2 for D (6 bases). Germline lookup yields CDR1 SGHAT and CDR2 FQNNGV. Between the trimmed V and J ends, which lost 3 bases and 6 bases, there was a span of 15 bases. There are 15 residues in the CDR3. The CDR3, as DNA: TGTGCCAGCAGCTTGCTTCCCAGCGGGCGCAATGAGCAGTTCTTC. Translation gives CASSLLPSGRNEQFF.

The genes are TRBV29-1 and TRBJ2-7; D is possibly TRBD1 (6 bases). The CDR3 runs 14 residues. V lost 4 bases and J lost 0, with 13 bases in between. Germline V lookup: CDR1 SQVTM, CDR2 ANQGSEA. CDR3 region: CSVASGQYSYEQYF. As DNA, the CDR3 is TGCAGCGTTGCATCTGGACAGTACTCCTACGAGCAGTACTTC.

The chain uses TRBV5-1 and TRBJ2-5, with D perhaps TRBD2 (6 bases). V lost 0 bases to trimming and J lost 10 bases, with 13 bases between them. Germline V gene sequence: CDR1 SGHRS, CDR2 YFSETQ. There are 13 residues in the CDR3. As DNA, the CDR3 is TGCGCCAGCAGCTTGGTGGCCTCCGGGGGCCAGTACTTC. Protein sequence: CASSLVASGGQYF.

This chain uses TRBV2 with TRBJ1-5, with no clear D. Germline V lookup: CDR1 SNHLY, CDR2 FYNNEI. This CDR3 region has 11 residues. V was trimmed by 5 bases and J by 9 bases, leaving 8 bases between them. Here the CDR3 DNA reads TGTGCCAGCAGTTTTGTAGGGCCCCAGCATTTT. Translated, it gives CASSFVGPQHF.

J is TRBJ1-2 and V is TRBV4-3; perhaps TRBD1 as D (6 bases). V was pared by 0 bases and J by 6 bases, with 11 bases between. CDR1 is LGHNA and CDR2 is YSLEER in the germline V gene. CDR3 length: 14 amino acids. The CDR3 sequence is CASSQEGGRHGYTF. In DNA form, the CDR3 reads TGCGCCAGCAGCCAAGAAGGGGGTAGACATGGCTACACCTTC.

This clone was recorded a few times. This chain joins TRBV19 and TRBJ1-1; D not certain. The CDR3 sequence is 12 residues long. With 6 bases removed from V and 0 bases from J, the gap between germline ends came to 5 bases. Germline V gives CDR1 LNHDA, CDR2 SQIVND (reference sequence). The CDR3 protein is CASRDLNTEAFF. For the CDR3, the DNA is TGTGCCAGTAGGGATTTGAACACTGAAGCTTTCTTT.

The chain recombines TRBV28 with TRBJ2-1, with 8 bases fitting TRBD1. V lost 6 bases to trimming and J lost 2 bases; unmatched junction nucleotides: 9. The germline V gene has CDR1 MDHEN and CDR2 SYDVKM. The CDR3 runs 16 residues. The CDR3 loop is CASRPNRGYTYNEQFF. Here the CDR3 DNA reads TGTGCCAGCAGACCCAACAGGGGGTACACCTACAATGAGCAGTTCTTC.

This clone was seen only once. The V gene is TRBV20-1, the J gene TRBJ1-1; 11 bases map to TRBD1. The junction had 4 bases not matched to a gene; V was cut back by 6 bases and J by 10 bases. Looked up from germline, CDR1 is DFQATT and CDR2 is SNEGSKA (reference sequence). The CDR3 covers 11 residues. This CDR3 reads CSAGTGGAAFF. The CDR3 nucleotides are TGCAGTGCCGGGACAGGGGGAGCAGCTTTCTTT.

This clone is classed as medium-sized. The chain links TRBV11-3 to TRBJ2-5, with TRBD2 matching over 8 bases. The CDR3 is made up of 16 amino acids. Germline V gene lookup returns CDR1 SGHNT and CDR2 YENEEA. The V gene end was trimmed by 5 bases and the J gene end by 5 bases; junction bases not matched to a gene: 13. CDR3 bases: TGTGCCAGCAGCCTCGGGACTAGTGGGGGCGGTGAGACCCAGTACTTC. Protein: CASSLGTSGGGETQYF.

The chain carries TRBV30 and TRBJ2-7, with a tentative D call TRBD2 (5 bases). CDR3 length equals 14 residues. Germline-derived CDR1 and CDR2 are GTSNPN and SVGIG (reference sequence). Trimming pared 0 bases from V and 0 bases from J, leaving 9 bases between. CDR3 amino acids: CAWSVGGGSYEQYF. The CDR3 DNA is TGTGCCTGGAGTGTAGGCGGAGGCTCCTACGAGCAGTACTTC.

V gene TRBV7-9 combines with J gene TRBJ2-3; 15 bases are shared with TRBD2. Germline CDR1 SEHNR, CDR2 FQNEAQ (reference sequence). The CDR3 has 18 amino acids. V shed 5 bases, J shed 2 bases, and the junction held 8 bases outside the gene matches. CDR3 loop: CASSQGLAGGSFTDTQYF. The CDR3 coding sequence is TGTGCCAGCAGCCAAGGACTAGCGGGGGGGTCGTTCACAGATACGCAGTATTTT.

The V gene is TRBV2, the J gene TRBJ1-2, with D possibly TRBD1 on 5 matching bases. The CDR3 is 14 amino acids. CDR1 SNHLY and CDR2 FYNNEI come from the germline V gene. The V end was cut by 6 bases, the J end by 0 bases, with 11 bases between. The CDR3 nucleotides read TGTGCCAGCAGCAGAACGGGGGCTAACTATGGCTACACCTTC. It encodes CASSRTGANYGYTF.

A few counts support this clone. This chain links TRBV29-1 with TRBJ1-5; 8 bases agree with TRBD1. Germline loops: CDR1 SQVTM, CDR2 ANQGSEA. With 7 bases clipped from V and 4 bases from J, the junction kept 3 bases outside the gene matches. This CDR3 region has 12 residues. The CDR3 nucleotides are TGCAGCGCTAGGACAGGGAATCAGCCCCAGCATTTT. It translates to CSARTGNQPQHF. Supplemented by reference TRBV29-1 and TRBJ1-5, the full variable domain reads SAVISQKPSRDICQRGTSLTIQCQVDSQVTMMFWYRQQPGQSLTLIATANQGSEATYESGFVIDKFPISRPNLTFSTLTVSNMSPEDSSIYLCSARTGNQPQHFGDGTRLSIL.